Below, 14 T cell receptor beta chains from the same sample are listed, as sequenced in a study of blood T cell repertoires in COVID-19. TCRdb's table, derived via immunoSEQ multiplex PCR, lists solely in-frame clones and lacks some. The table includes tens of thousands of clones, about nine tenths detected once. Sequenced input: peripheral blood. Every receptor here comes from a male donor with acute or convalescent COVID-19.

V is TRBV7-6 and J is TRBJ2-3, with D maybe TRBD2 (5 bases). CDR3 size: 17 residues. Per germline, CDR1 SGHVS and CDR2 FNYEAQ. V was cut by 1 base and J by 1 base, with 15 bases left in between. The CDR3 loop is CASSLGTAGPRTDTQYF. The CDR3 bases are TGTGCCAGCAGCTTAGGGACCGCGGGTCCCCGCACAGATACGCAGTATTTT.

The chain uses TRBV5-5 and TRBJ2-6; 7 bases map to TRBD1. CDR1 and CDR2 (germline): SGHKS, YYEKEE (reference sequence). The CDR3 is 15 amino acids. J was trimmed by 1 base and V by 5 bases; bases with no gene match: 3. CDR3 loop: CASRTGLSGANVLTF. The CDR3, as DNA: TGTGCCAGCAGGACAGGGTTGTCTGGGGCCAACGTCCTGACTTTC. The full variable domain, with the rest looked up from reference TRBV5-5 and TRBJ2-6, is DAGVTQSPTHLIKTRGQQVTLRCSPISGHKSVSWYQQVLGQGPQFIFQYYEKEERGRGNFPDRFSARQFPNYSSELNVNALLLGDSALYLCASRTGLSGANVLTFGAGSRLTVL.

This clone was recorded only once. V usage is TRBV19 and J usage is TRBJ1-1; D ambiguous. The CDR3 runs 13 residues. Germline V lookup: CDR1 LNHDA, CDR2 SQIVND (reference sequence). V lost 0 bases to trimming and J lost 11 bases, with 13 bases between them. Written as DNA, the CDR3 is TGTGCCAGTAGTATAGATGAGACAAGCCGGGCTTTCTTT. This codes for CASSIDETSRAFF.

The chain joins TRBV6-5 to TRBJ1-4, with D perhaps matching TRBD1 (6 bases). This CDR3 has 15 residues. The germline V gene has CDR1 MNHEY and CDR2 SVGAGI. V lost 6 bases, J lost 6 bases, and 17 bases lay in between. The CDR3 region is CASRYLGGADEKLFF. CDR3 in DNA: TGTGCCAGCAGATATCTCGGGGGGGCTGATGAAAAACTGTTTTTT.

V and J are TRBV6-1 and TRBJ1-2; D remains ambiguous. The CDR3 runs 13 residues. Per the germline V gene, CDR1 is MNHNS and CDR2 is SASEGT. V lost 3 bases to trimming and J lost 4 bases, with 9 bases between them. The CDR3 region is CASSEGRFYGYTF. As DNA, the CDR3 is TGTGCCAGCAGTGAGGGCAGGTTCTATGGCTACACCTTC.

The V call is TRBV6-5, the J call TRBJ1-1, with D perhaps matching TRBD1 (6 bases). Per the germline V gene, CDR1 is MNHEY and CDR2 is SVGAGI. Trimming took 6 bases from V and 6 from J, leaving 17 bases between them. The CDR3 totals 14 residues. The CDR3 loop is CASRRQASSPEAFF. The CDR3 DNA is TGTGCCAGCAGAAGACAGGCCAGTTCCCCTGAAGCTTTCTTT.

This clone came up once. The chain employs TRBV2 and TRBJ1-2; D is undetermined. Germline assignment: CDR1 SNHLY and CDR2 FYNNEI. The CDR3 spans 13 residues. With 5 bases removed from V and 2 bases from J, the gap between germline ends came to 9 bases. CDR3 region: CASSYDTNYGYTF. DNA for the CDR3: TGTGCCAGCAGTTACGACACCAACTATGGCTACACCTTC.

V gene TRBV5-6 combines with J gene TRBJ2-7; tentative D call: TRBD1 (6 bases). The CDR3 is 13 residues long. CDR1 and CDR2 from the germline V gene are SGHDT and YYEEEE. V lost 1 base and J 2 bases, leaving 7 bases between the germline ends. CDR3 DNA sequence: TGTGCCAGCAGCTTGAAGGGGGCCTACGAGCAGTACTTC. Translating it yields CASSLKGAYEQYF.

The chain combines TRBV28 with TRBJ1-5, with D tentatively TRBD1 (6 bases). Trimming removed 3 bases at V and 6 bases at J, with 15 bases between. This CDR3 contains 15 residues. Germline V gene lookup returns CDR1 MDHEN and CDR2 SYDVKM. CDR3 sequence: CASSLPIQGGQPQHF. CDR3 nucleotides: TGTGCCAGCAGTTTGCCAATACAGGGTGGTCAGCCCCAGCATTTT. The full variable domain, completed using reference TRBV28 and TRBJ1-5, is DVKVTQSSRYLVKRTGEKVFLECVQDMDHENMFWYRQDPGLGLRLIYFSYDVKMKEKGDIPEGYSVSREKKERFSLILESASTNQTSMYLCASSLPIQGGQPQHFGDGTRLSIL.

The rearrangement links TRBV23-1 to TRBJ1-5; 8 bases line up with TRBD1. TRBV23-1 is an ORF for which the function is uncertain. The CDR3 is 18 amino acids. Germline trimming cut 0 bases from V and 4 bases from J; bases unmatched to any gene: 11. CDR3 residues: CASSQSRTGGDPNQPQHF. CDR3 sequence (DNA): TGCGCCAGCAGTCAATCGAGAACAGGGGGTGATCCTAATCAGCCCCAGCATTTT.

For the CDR3, the DNA is TGTGCCAGCAGTTTAGGGCCGTACTATAATTCACCCCTCCACTTT. Residues: CASSLGPYYNSPLHF. This rearrangement joins TRBV27 to TRBJ1-6; D is uncertain. The CDR3 is 15 amino acids. Germline V CDR1 and CDR2: MNHEY, SMNVEV (reference sequence). The germline V and J ends were trimmed by 2 bases and 3 bases, with 8 bases remaining between them.

This chain connects TRBV7-8 to TRBJ1-6, with TRBD1 identical over 7 bases. Germline-derived CDR1 and CDR2 are SGHVS and FQNEAQ. The CDR3 has 15 residues. J was trimmed by 7 bases and V by 4 bases; bases with no gene match: 7. CDR3 sequence: CASSSTGTENSPLHF. The CDR3 nucleotides read TGTGCCAGCAGCTCGACCGGGACAGAGAATTCACCCCTCCACTTT. The complete variable domain, with remaining parts taken from reference TRBV7-8 and TRBJ1-6, reads GAGVSQSPRYKVAKRGQDVALRCDPISGHVSLFWYQQALGQGPEFLTYFQNEAQLDKSGLPSDRFFAERPEGSVSTLKIQRTQQEDSAVYLCASSSTGTENSPLHFGNGTRLTVT.

V gene TRBV29-1 combines with J gene TRBJ2-5, with D maybe TRBD2 (6 bases). Germline V CDR1 and CDR2: SQVTM, ANQGSEA. The V end lost 3 bases, the J end lost 5 bases, and 13 bases lay between the germline ends. The CDR3 has 13 amino acids. The CDR3 coding sequence is TGCAGCGTTGAGCGGGGCCAGTGGGAGACCCAGTACTTC. It yields the protein CSVERGQWETQYF.

The J gene is TRBJ1-2, the V gene TRBV5-6; 12 nucleotides agree with TRBD1. V lost 3 bases to trimming and J lost 4 bases; unmatched junction nucleotides: 7. This CDR3 region has 16 residues. The V gene's germline CDR1 is SGHDT and CDR2 YYEEEE. The CDR3 spells CASSSRPGQGAYGYTF. Here the CDR3 DNA reads TGTGCCAGCAGCTCCAGACCGGGACAGGGGGCCTATGGCTACACCTTC.